A selection of T cell receptor beta chains follows, all from one sample in a study of T cell clones after liver transplantation. TCRdb's table, derived via immunoSEQ multiplex PCR, lists solely in-frame clones and lacks some. The sample consists of under 130,000 clones, around 80% of them appearing once. Sequencing was performed on CD4+ T cells from blood, taken approximately 43 months after liver transplant. Source of these receptors: a human patient who received a liver transplant. Some of the T cells might come from the graft donor. The CDR3 runs from the conserved cysteine through the conserved F or W. A D gene is named only where the DNA matches it firmly. Only some rows state a clone size, as once, few, many or a class for expanded clones.

-,TRBJ2-3,TRBV5-1,few,TGCGCCAGCAGCAACCTGCCGGGACTTAGCACAGATACGCAGTATTTT,CASSNLPGLSTDTQYF
-,TRBJ2-2,TRBV4-1,-,TGCGCCAGCAGCCAAGATCGTGGGTCGGGATCGGCAAATTCGAACACCGGGGAGCTGTTTTTT,CASSQDRGSGSANSNTGELFF
-,TRBJ2-6,TRBV6-5,-,TGTGCCAGCGGCGGGGGCACTGGGGCCAACGTCCTGACTTTC,CASGGGTGANVLTF
-,TRBJ2-5,TRBV5-1,-,TGCGCCAGCAGCTTGGAGGGGAGAGAGACCCAGTACTTC,CASSLEGRETQYF
-,TRBJ2-3,TRBV27,-,TGTGCCAGCAGTTTAATGACTAATTCAGATACGCAGTATTTT,CASSLMTNSDTQYF
TRBD1,TRBJ1-1,TRBV7-2,-,TGTGCCAGCAGCCGGCAGGGGGTGACCGGTGAAGCTTTCTTT,CASSRQGVTGEAFF
-,TRBJ2-4,TRBV29-1,-,TGCAGCGTTGAGGGGGGACGATTTGCCAAAAACATTCAGTACTTC,CSVEGGRFAKNIQYF
-,TRBJ2-1,TRBV10-3,-,TGTGCCATCAGTGAGTTAGGCACACAGGGTAGGTACTACAATGAGCAGTTCTTC,CAISELGTQGRYYNEQFF
-,TRBJ1-1,TRBV7-6,-,TGTGCCAGCACACCGGGGGGGAACACTGAAGCTTTCTTT,CASTPGGNTEAFF
TRBD1,TRBJ2-5,TRBV13,-,TGTGCCAGCAGACCGACAGGGTCCCAAGAGACCCAGTACTTC,CASRPTGSQETQYF
-,TRBJ1-1,TRBV7-8,-,TGTGCCAGCAGCTTAGCCCTCTCCAGAGGGACTGAAGCTTTCTTT,CASSLALSRGTEAFF
TRBD1,TRBJ1-5,TRBV18,-,TGTGCCACCAGATGGGACAGGAGCAATCAGCCCCAGCATTTT,CATRWDRSNQPQHF